This is a list of T cell receptor beta chains from one sample in a study of shared clonotypes between healthy human individuals. Assay: immunoSEQ multiplex PCR; the TCRdb copy retains only in-frame clones and omits some. The sample comprises 2 million to 2.5 million clones, nearly 97% of which are singletons, and roughly 0.13% rests with the top ten. Material: naive CD4+ T cells sorted from blood. The origin of the receptors is a man between 18 and 29 years old in good health. Each CDR3 is given with its conserved first and last residue. A D gene is named only where the DNA matches it firmly. Size is stated for part of the rows, as once, few or many counts, or as a class when the clone is expanded.

d_gene: .; v_gene: TRBV30; abundance: .; j_gene: TRBJ1-6; CDR3nt: TGTGCCTGGAGTCATCAGCGTTCACCCCTCCACTTT; CDR3aa: CAWSHQRSPLHF
d_gene: .; v_gene: TRBV28; abundance: .; j_gene: TRBJ2-5; CDR3nt: .; CDR3aa: CASSLQGVFGQETQYF
d_gene: .; v_gene: TRBV5-1; abundance: once; j_gene: TRBJ2-1; CDR3nt: TGCGCCAGCGGACAGCAAGGGGGTGAGCAGTTCTTC; CDR3aa: CASGQQGGEQFF
d_gene: .; v_gene: TRBV5-1; abundance: .; j_gene: TRBJ1-5; CDR3nt: TGCGCCAGCAGCGAAGGGACATCCGGAAATCAGCCCCAGCATTTT; CDR3aa: CASSEGTSGNQPQHF
d_gene: TRBD1; v_gene: TRBV5-1; abundance: .; j_gene: TRBJ2-3; CDR3nt: TGCGCCAGCAGCTTGGAGACAGGGGTCGACACAGATACGCAGTATTTT; CDR3aa: CASSLETGVDTDTQYF
d_gene: .; v_gene: TRBV25-1; abundance: .; j_gene: TRBJ2-3; CDR3nt: TGTGCCAGCAGTGCCAGACCTTCCACAGATACGCAGTATTTT; CDR3aa: CASSARPSTDTQYF
d_gene: .; v_gene: TRBV27; abundance: few; j_gene: TRBJ1-1; CDR3nt: TGTGCCAGCAGTTTATCAGGCACCGTGAACACTGAAGCTTTCTTT; CDR3aa: CASSLSGTVNTEAFF
d_gene: .; v_gene: TRBV11-3; abundance: .; j_gene: TRBJ2-5; CDR3nt: TGTGCCAGCAGCTTAGGGACCGGGGCAGAAGAGACCCAGTACTTC; CDR3aa: CASSLGTGAEETQYF
d_gene: .; v_gene: TRBV27; abundance: .; j_gene: TRBJ2-1; CDR3nt: TGTGCCAGCAGCCGGACCGTTGCCTCCTACAATGAGCAGTTCTTC; CDR3aa: CASSRTVASYNEQFF
d_gene: TRBD1; v_gene: TRBV19; abundance: .; j_gene: TRBJ1-6; CDR3nt: TGTGCCAGTAGTATCGCCCCGGGACAGGGAAATTCACCCCTCCACTTT; CDR3aa: CASSIAPGQGNSPLHF
d_gene: TRBD2; v_gene: TRBV15; abundance: .; j_gene: TRBJ2-5; CDR3nt: TGTGCCACCAGCAGAGATGCTAGCGGATTACAAGAGACCCAGTACTTC; CDR3aa: CATSRDASGLQETQYF
d_gene: TRBD2; v_gene: TRBV10-1; abundance: .; j_gene: TRBJ2-1; CDR3nt: TGCGCCAGCAGTGAGCCGGGAAGCGGGAGGGATGAGCAGTTCTTC; CDR3aa: CASSEPGSGRDEQFF
d_gene: .; v_gene: TRBV7-6; abundance: .; j_gene: TRBJ1-2; CDR3nt: TGTGCCAGCAGCTGGGGGCCCGAGGGTGGCTACACCTTC; CDR3aa: CASSWGPEGGYTF
d_gene: .; v_gene: TRBV2; abundance: once; j_gene: TRBJ2-3; CDR3nt: TGTGCCAGCAGATGGGTGGTTTACGCAGATACGCAGTATTTT; CDR3aa: CASRWVVYADTQYF
d_gene: TRBD2; v_gene: TRBV5-8; abundance: .; j_gene: TRBJ2-2; CDR3nt: TGTGCCAGCAGCTTGGGTTCCAGCCTAGCGGGAGGAACCGGGGAGCTGTTTTTT; CDR3aa: CASSLGSSLAGGTGELFF